This T cell receptor (beta chain) was sequenced during a study of shared clonotypes between healthy human individuals. About the study: A donor's plate count was three for CD4 naive and three for CD4 memory; CD8 naive had two and CD8 memory one.

A single count supports this clone. Its cognate antigen is unknown. Study-level points and caveats: The sole specimen, blood, was sampled, and tissue repertoires likely differ.

In germline, CDR1 is SGHTA, CDR2 FQGNSA. CDR3 length equals 14 residues. V was clipped by 3 bases and J by 2 bases, with 11 bases between them. The repertoire was sequenced with immunoSEQ multiplex PCR; TCRdb's copy has only in-frame clones and lacks some. The sample consists of some 1,100,000 clones, around 82% of them appearing once. The sequence derives from a man between 18 and 29 years old in good health. Some clones in this sample may be carry-over from other donors' samples. The specimen was memory CD4+ T cells from PBMCs. Subset specified: CD45RA-negative fraction. This rearrangement joins TRBV7-2 to TRBJ2-7; D unclear. The CDR3: CASSFLQQTYEQYF. DNA of the CDR3: TGTGCCAGCAGCTTTTTACAACAGACCTACGAGCAGTACTTC.